Listed here are 27 T cell receptor beta chains from one sample, sequenced in a study of cytomegalovirus exposure and HLA in healthy donors (TCRdb year 2017). Library preparation used the immunoSEQ multiplex PCR assay. The table was pulled from immuneACCESS by TCRdb, which kept in-frame rearrangements only. Such tables lose some clones; where checked, under half of the loss comes from unresolved V genes, and the rest has no known cause. In this sample the table shows more than 90,000 clones, 88% of which occur a single time. The ten largest account for about 1.8% of the sample. The sequenced material came from PBMCs. These receptors were obtained from a man between 18 and 35 years old in good health and CMV-seronegative.

This clone was observed a few times. V and J are TRBV2 and TRBJ1-2; D uncertain. The CDR3 is 13 residues long. Trimming cost V 3 bases and J 4 bases, with 9 bases left between them. Germline V gives CDR1 SNHLY, CDR2 FYNNEI. The CDR3 region has the DNA TGTGCCAGCAGTGATCGAGGGTCCTATGGCTACACCTTC. This sequence encodes CASSDRGSYGYTF.

This rearrangement joins TRBV4-1 to TRBJ2-3, with 11 bases matching TRBD2. CDR3 length: 16 amino acids. With 2 bases clipped from V and 4 bases from J, the junction kept 5 bases outside the gene matches. Germline V lookup: CDR1 MGHRA, CDR2 YSYEKL. CDR3 in DNA: TGCGCCAGCAGCCAAAAGACTAGCGGGACGGCAGATACGCAGTATTTT. The encoded protein is CASSQKTSGTADTQYF.

The CDR3 spells CASSESGANVLTF. The CDR3 region has the DNA TGCGCCAGCAGCGAGTCTGGGGCCAACGTCCTGACTTTC. The V gene is TRBV4-3, the J gene TRBJ2-6; D call uncertain. Between the trimmed V and J ends, which lost 5 bases and 1 base, there was a span of 3 bases. Germline CDR1 and CDR2: LGHNA and YSLEER. The CDR3 runs 13 residues.

DNA for the CDR3: TGTGCCAGCAGTAGACTAGCGGTTGGCGCCATCGAGCAGTACTTC. Translation gives CASSRLAVGAIEQYF. The chain is built from TRBV6-5 and TRBJ2-7; 9 bases match TRBD2. J gave up 6 bases and V 5 bases, and 11 bases lay outside the gene matches. This CDR3 is 15 amino acids long. The germline CDR1 and CDR2 sequences are MNHEY and SVGAGI.

The CDR3 protein is CASFSGPSYNEQFF. CDR3 coding DNA: TGTGCCAGCTTCAGCGGGCCCTCCTACAATGAGCAGTTCTTC. The chain joins TRBV5-5 to TRBJ2-1, with a weak D call TRBD2 (6 bases). Germline V lookup: CDR1 SGHKS, CDR2 YYEKEE (reference sequence). V was pared by 7 bases and J by 0 bases, with 11 bases between. This CDR3 has 14 amino acids.

The chain uses TRBV28 and TRBJ1-2; TRBD1 matches at 9 bases. The CDR3 loop spans 17 amino acids. From germline, CDR1 is MDHEN and CDR2 SYDVKM. Trimming cost V 8 bases and J 1 base; bases outside gene matches: 14. CDR3 sequence reads: CASDKSGTGFFNYGYTF. The CDR3 DNA follows: TGTGCCAGCGATAAGTCCGGGACAGGGTTTTTTAACTATGGCTACACCTTC.

This chain joins TRBV28 and TRBJ2-5, with 7 positions matching TRBD1. This CDR3 has 17 amino acids. The germline V gene encodes CDR1 MDHEN and CDR2 SYDVKM. Trimming at V came to 3 bases and at J to 2 bases, leaving 12 bases not matched to a gene. The chain's CDR3 is CASSLLLFGTAQETQYF. In DNA form, the CDR3 reads TGTGCCAGCAGTTTGCTCCTTTTTGGGACAGCTCAAGAGACCCAGTACTTC.

The rearrangement links TRBV19 to TRBJ2-7, with D uncertain. The V gene lost 5 bases and the J gene lost 0 bases, with 14 bases spanning the gap. Germline-derived CDR1 and CDR2 are LNHDA and SQIVND (reference sequence). The CDR3 has 15 residues. The CDR3 nucleotides are TGTGCCAGTAGTCCTGACCACCGGAGCTCCTACGAGCAGTACTTC. Protein: CASSPDHRSSYEQYF.

The V and J genes are TRBV5-1 and TRBJ2-3; TRBD1 matches at 8 bases. V lost 4 bases, J lost 1 base, and 8 bases stayed unmatched. The CDR3 has 16 amino acids. The germline gives CDR1 SGHRS, CDR2 YFSETQ. The CDR3 loop reads CASSVQATGGTDTQYF. In nucleotides, the CDR3 is TGCGCCAGCAGCGTACAGGCGACAGGGGGCACAGATACGCAGTATTTT.

The chain recombines TRBV28 with TRBJ1-2; 9 positions agree with TRBD1. CDR1 MDHEN and CDR2 SYDVKM come from the germline V gene. J was trimmed by 3 bases and V by 3 bases; bases with no gene match: 8. The CDR3 is 16 amino acids. DNA of the CDR3: TGTGCCAGCAGTTTTAACAGGGGGCGCGGGCACTATGGCTACACCTTC. Its translation is CASSFNRGRGHYGYTF.

The rearrangement links TRBV5-1 to TRBJ1-1; the D gene is possibly TRBD1 (5 bases). The CDR3 loop spans 14 amino acids. Germline-derived CDR1 and CDR2 are SGHRS and YFSETQ. V shed 4 bases and J shed 2 bases, with 12 bases lying between them. CDR3 sequence reads: CASSVLQANTEAFF. DNA of the CDR3: TGCGCCAGCAGCGTTCTACAGGCTAACACTGAAGCTTTCTTT.

The V call is TRBV7-6, the J call TRBJ1-2; 7 positions match TRBD1. The CDR3 has 13 residues. The V segment lost 1 base and the J segment 5 bases; nucleotides outside the gene matches: 1. CDR1 and CDR2 (germline): SGHVS, FNYEAQ. The CDR3 sequence is CASSLETGYGYTF. The CDR3 nucleotides are TGTGCCAGCAGCTTAGAGACAGGGTATGGCTACACCTTC.

The chain links TRBV29-1 to TRBJ2-3; perhaps TRBD2 as D (5 bases). Looked up from germline, CDR1 is SQVTM and CDR2 is ANQGSEA. V dropped 1 base and J dropped 1 base, with 9 bases sitting between them. The CDR3 is made up of 14 amino acids. The CDR3 bases are TGCAGCGTTGAAGGAGAGGGCGGCACAGATACGCAGTATTTT. Translating gives CSVEGEGGTDTQYF.

This chain links TRBV20-1 with TRBJ2-1; no reliable D call. This CDR3 is 11 amino acids long. Germline V CDR1 and CDR2: DFQATT, SNEGSKA (reference sequence). Trimming cost V 1 base and J 6 bases, with 4 bases left between them. The CDR3 is CSARVVNEQFF. Here the CDR3 DNA reads TGCAGTGCTAGAGTCGTCAATGAGCAGTTCTTC.

This chain links TRBV5-5 with TRBJ1-2, with D maybe TRBD1 (6 bases). CDR1 is SGHKS, CDR2 YYEKEE, per germline (reference sequence). V lost 10 bases, J lost 6 bases, and 19 bases lay in between. The length of the CDR3 is 13 residues. Here the CDR3 reads CASREGVKDGYTF. In DNA form, the CDR3 reads TGTGCCTCGCGAGAGGGGGTTAAGGATGGCTACACCTTC.

This clone was detected once. The chain employs TRBV27 and TRBJ2-6; weak D call: TRBD1 (5 bases). V lost 5 bases to trimming and J lost 3 bases, with 11 bases between them. The CDR3 loop spans 15 amino acids. Germline CDR1 and CDR2: MNHEY and SMNVEV (reference sequence). In nucleotides, the CDR3 is TGTGCCAGCAGTCGCAGGGTTGGTGGGGCCAACGTCCTGACTTTC. Protein sequence: CASSRRVGGANVLTF.

The rearrangement links TRBV2 to TRBJ1-2; possible D gene TRBD1, 5 bases. The germline V gene has CDR1 SNHLY and CDR2 FYNNEI. Trimming removed 6 bases at V and 0 bases at J, with 11 bases between. This CDR3 region has 14 residues. The DNA of the CDR3 is TGTGCCAGCAGAACGGACATCGCTAACTATGGCTACACCTTC. Encoded protein: CASRTDIANYGYTF. The entire variable domain, with the rest obtained from reference TRBV2 and TRBJ1-2, is as follows: EPEVTQTPSHQVTQMGQEVILRCVPISNHLYFYWYRQILGQKVEFLVSFYNNEISEKSEIFDDQFSVERPDGSNFTLKIRSTKLEDSAMYFCASRTDIANYGYTFGSGTRLTVV.

The chain links TRBV28 to TRBJ2-7; D is possibly TRBD2 (6 bases). CDR3 length equals 14 residues. The germline gives CDR1 MDHEN, CDR2 SYDVKM. Between the trimmed V and J ends, which lost 6 bases and 0 bases, there was a span of 12 bases. The CDR3 protein is CASSVGRSSYEQYF. The CDR3 coding sequence is TGTGCCAGCAGCGTAGGGAGGAGCTCCTACGAGCAGTACTTC.

V usage is TRBV28 and J usage is TRBJ2-1; 8 positions agree with TRBD2. Germline values: CDR1 MDHEN, CDR2 SYDVKM. CDR3 length equals 11 residues. V gave up 10 bases and J gave up 8 bases; unmatched junction bases: 4. The CDR3 here is CATNGRDEQFF. DNA for the CDR3: TGTGCCACCAACGGGAGGGATGAGCAGTTCTTC.

V usage is TRBV5-5 and J usage is TRBJ2-7; 8 nucleotides match TRBD1. V was clipped by 0 bases and J by 5 bases; unmatched bases: 10. The CDR3 consists of 16 residues. Germline loops: CDR1 SGHKS, CDR2 YYEKEE (reference sequence). This chain's CDR3 is CASSLESQGARNEQYF. For the CDR3, the DNA is TGTGCCAGCAGCTTGGAGTCCCAGGGGGCTCGGAACGAGCAGTACTTC. Based on the CDR3 plus reference TRBV5-5 and TRBJ2-7, the full variable domain is DAGVTQSPTHLIKTRGQQVTLRCSPISGHKSVSWYQQVLGQGPQFIFQYYEKEERGRGNFPDRFSARQFPNYSSELNVNALLLGDSALYLCASSLESQGARNEQYFGPGTRLTVT.

The J gene is TRBJ1-2, the V gene TRBV7-2; 7 bases line up with TRBD1. V was pared by 2 bases and J by 3 bases, with 6 bases of the junction left unmatched. CDR1 and CDR2 from the germline V gene are SGHTA and FQGNSA. The CDR3 is 15 residues long. The CDR3 nucleotides read TGTGCCAGCAGCTTAAACAGGGGCAGAGACTATGGCTACACCTTC. Translating gives CASSLNRGRDYGYTF.

This clone was seen more than once but under ten times. The rearrangement uses TRBV6-1 and TRBJ1-5; D gene unclear. V dropped 0 bases and J dropped 12 bases, with 6 bases sitting between them. Germline lookup yields CDR1 MNHNS and CDR2 SASEGT. The CDR3 totals 11 residues. The CDR3 DNA reads as TGTGCCAGCAGTGAAGCCGGTCTCCAGCATTTT. Translating it yields CASSEAGLQHF.

The chain links TRBV2 to TRBJ2-5, with 7 bases identical to TRBD1. Trimming at V came to 8 bases and at J to 3 bases, leaving 9 bases not matched to a gene. CDR1 is SNHLY and CDR2 is FYNNEI in the germline V gene. This CDR3 has 14 amino acids. DNA of the CDR3: TGTGCCAGCGTTTCGACAGGGTTTGAAGAGACCCAGTACTTC. Protein: CASVSTGFEETQYF.

The chain carries TRBV4-1 and TRBJ1-1; 11 bases agree with TRBD1. V lost 3 bases and J lost 5; bases outside the gene matches: 8. The CDR3 runs to 16 residues. Germline V gene sequence: CDR1 MGHRA, CDR2 YSYEKL. The CDR3 bases are TGCGCCAGCAGCCATACGGACAGGGGGCTTCGTACTGAAGCTTTCTTT. It codes for CASSHTDRGLRTEAFF.

V usage is TRBV18 and J usage is TRBJ2-3; 11 bases map to TRBD2. Trimming removed 3 bases from V and 3 bases from J; junction bases left unmatched: 2. Looked up from germline, CDR1 is KGHSH and CDR2 is LQKENI. This CDR3 contains 15 residues. The CDR3 region has the DNA TGTGCCAGCTCACCTAGCGGGGGGGCAACAGATACGCAGTATTTT. It codes for CASSPSGGATDTQYF.

J is TRBJ1-6 and V is TRBV28; maybe TRBD1 (6 bases). Germline CDR1 is MDHEN and CDR2 is SYDVKM. The CDR3 consists of 15 residues. V dropped 7 bases and J dropped 7 bases, with 17 bases sitting between them. This CDR3 is CASTLTGIRNSPLHF. Here the CDR3 DNA reads TGTGCCAGCACTCTTACAGGGATCAGGAATTCACCCCTCCACTTT.

J is TRBJ2-7 and V is TRBV28; a weak D match, TRBD2 (6 bases). With 5 bases removed from V and 5 bases from J, the gap between germline ends came to 13 bases. The CDR3 totals 13 residues. Per germline, CDR1 MDHEN and CDR2 SYDVKM. CDR3 protein: CASSLRPSDEQYF. CDR3 sequence (DNA): TGTGCCAGCAGTCTCAGGCCTAGCGACGAGCAGTACTTC. Based on the CDR3 plus reference TRBV28 and TRBJ2-7, the full variable domain is DVKVTQSSRYLVKRTGEKVFLECVQDMDHENMFWYRQDPGLGLRLIYFSYDVKMKEKGDIPEGYSVSREKKERFSLILESASTNQTSMYLCASSLRPSDEQYFGPGTRLTVT.